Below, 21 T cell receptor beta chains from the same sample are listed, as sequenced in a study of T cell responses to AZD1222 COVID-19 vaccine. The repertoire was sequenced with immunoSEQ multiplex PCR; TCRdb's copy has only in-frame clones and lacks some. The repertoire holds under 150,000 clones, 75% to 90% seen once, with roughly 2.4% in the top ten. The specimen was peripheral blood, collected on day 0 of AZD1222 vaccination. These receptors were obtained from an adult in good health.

CDR3: CSVERQGNPYGYTF. CDR3 bases: TGCAGCGTTGAGAGGCAGGGGAACCCCTATGGCTACACCTTC. The chain employs TRBV29-1 and TRBJ1-2, with a tentative D call TRBD1 (6 bases). The CDR3 runs 14 residues. V lost 3 bases and J lost 4, with 15 bases in between. Germline V lookup: CDR1 SQVTM, CDR2 ANQGSEA.

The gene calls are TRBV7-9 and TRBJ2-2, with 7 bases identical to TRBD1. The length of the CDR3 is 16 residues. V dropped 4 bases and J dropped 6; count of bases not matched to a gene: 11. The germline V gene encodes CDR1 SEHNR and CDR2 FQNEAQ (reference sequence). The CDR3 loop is CASSSTTGLGSGELFF. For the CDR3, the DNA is TGTGCCAGCAGCTCGACGACAGGGTTGGGGTCCGGGGAGCTGTTTTTT.

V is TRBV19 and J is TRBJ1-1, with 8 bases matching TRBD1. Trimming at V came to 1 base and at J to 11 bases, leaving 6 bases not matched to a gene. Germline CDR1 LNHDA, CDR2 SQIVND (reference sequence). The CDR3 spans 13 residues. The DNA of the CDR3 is TGTGCCAGTAGTATAGGGCAGGGGGCGAGGGCTTTCTTT. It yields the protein CASSIGQGARAFF.

CDR3 DNA: TGTGCCAGCAGTCCGACTAGCGGTCGGACAGATACGCAGTATTTT. Amino acid sequence: CASSPTSGRTDTQYF. This sequence joins TRBV9 and TRBJ2-3; TRBD2 agrees at 9 bases. The CDR3 extends over 15 amino acids. Germline V gives CDR1 SGDLS, CDR2 YYNGEE. With 5 bases clipped from V and 3 bases from J, the junction kept 7 bases outside the gene matches.

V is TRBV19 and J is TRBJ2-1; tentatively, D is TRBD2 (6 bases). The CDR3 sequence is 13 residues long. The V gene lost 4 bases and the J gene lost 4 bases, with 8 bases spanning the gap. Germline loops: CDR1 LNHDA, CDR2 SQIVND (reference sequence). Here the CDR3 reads CASSRREYNEQFF. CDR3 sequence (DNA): TGTGCCAGTAGTAGGCGGGAATACAATGAGCAGTTCTTC.

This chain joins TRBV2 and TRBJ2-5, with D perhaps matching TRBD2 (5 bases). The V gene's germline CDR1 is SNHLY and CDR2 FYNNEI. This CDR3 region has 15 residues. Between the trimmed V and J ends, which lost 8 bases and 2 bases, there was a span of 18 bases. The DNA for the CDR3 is TGTGCCAGCGCGGGTAGGGATAGGGCTCAAGAGACCCAGTACTTC. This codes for CASAGRDRAQETQYF.

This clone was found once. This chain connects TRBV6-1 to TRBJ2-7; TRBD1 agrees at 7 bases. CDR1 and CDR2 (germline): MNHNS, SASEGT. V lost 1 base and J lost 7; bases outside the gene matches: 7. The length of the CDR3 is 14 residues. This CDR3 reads CASSEVGQRWEQYF. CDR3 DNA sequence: TGTGCCAGCAGTGAAGTGGGACAGCGTTGGGAGCAGTACTTC.

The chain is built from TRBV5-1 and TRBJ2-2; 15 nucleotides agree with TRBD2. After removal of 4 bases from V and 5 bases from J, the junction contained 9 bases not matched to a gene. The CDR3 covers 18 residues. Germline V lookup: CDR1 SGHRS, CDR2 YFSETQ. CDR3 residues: CASSAGLAGGSGTGELFF. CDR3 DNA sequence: TGCGCCAGCAGCGCTGGACTAGCGGGAGGGAGCGGTACCGGGGAGCTGTTTTTT.

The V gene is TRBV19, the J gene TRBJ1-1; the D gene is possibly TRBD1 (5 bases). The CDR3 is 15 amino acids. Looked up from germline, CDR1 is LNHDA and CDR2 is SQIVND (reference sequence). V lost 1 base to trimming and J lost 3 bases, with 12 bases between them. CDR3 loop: CASSIGQTGHTEAFF. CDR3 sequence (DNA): TGTGCCAGTAGTATAGGACAGACTGGGCACACTGAAGCTTTCTTT.

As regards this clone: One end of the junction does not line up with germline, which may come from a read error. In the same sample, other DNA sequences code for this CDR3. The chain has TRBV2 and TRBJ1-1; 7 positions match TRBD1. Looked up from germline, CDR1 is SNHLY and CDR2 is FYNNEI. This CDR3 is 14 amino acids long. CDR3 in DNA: TGTGCCAGCAGTGTTCAGGGGGGAGAGACTGAGGCTTTCTTT. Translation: CASSVQGGETEAFF.

In nucleotides, the CDR3 is TGTGCCAGCAGCGTAGCGGCGCTTGGAAACACCATATATTTT. It encodes CASSVAALGNTIYF. The chain joins TRBV9 to TRBJ1-3, with D unresolved. CDR1 SGDLS and CDR2 YYNGEE come from the germline V gene. CDR3 length: 14 residues. Deletions cut 0 bases from V and 3 bases from J, with 7 bases between.

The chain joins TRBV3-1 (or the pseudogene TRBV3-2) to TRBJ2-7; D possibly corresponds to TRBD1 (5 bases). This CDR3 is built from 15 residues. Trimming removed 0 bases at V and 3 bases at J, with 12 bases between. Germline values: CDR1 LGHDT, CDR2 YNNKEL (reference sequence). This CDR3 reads CASSQEIGAGYEQYF. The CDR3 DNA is TGTGCCAGCAGCCAAGAGATAGGGGCAGGCTACGAGCAGTACTTC.

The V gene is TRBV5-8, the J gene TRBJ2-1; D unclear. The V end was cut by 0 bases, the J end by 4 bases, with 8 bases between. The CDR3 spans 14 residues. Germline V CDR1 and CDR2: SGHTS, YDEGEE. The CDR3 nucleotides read TGTGCCAGCAGCTTGGGGGTCGGTTACAATGAGCAGTTCTTC. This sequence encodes CASSLGVGYNEQFF.

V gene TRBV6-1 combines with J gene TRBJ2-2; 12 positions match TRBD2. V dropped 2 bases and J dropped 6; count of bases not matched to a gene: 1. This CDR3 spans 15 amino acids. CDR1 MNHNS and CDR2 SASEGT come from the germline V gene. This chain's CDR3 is CASSELAGGPGELFF. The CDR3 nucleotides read TGTGCCAGCAGTGAACTAGCGGGAGGGCCCGGGGAGCTGTTTTTT.

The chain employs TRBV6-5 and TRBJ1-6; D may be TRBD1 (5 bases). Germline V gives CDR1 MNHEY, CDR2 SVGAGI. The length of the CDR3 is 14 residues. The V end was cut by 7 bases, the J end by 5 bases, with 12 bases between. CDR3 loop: CASTPGMDNSPLHF. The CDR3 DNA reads TGTGCCAGCACGCCAGGGATGGATAATTCACCCCTCCACTTT.

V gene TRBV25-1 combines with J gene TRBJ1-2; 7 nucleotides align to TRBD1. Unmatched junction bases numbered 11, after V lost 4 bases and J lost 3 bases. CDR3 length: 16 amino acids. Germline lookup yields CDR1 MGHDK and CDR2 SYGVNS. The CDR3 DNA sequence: TGTGCCAGCAGTGGGCACCTTAGAGACAGGGACTATGGCTACACCTTC. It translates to CASSGHLRDRDYGYTF.

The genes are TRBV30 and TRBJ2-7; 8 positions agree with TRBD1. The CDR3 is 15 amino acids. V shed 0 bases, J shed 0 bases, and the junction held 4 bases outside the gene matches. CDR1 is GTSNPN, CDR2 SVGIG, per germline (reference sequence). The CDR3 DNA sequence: TGTGCCTGGAGTGTACTCGGGACAGGCTCCTACGAGCAGTACTTC. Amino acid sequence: CAWSVLGTGSYEQYF. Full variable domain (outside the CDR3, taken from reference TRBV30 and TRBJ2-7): SQTIHQWPATLVQPVGSPLSLECTVEGTSNPNLYWYRQAAGRGLQLLFYSVGIGQISSEVPQNLSASRPQDRQFILSSKKLLLSDSGFYLCAWSVLGTGSYEQYFGPGTRLTVT.

CDR3 in DNA: TGTGCCACCTCCGAGGTGAATGAGCAGTTCTTC. Its translation: CATSEVNEQFF. The J gene is TRBJ2-1, the V gene TRBV6-5; unclear D gene. The ends were cut back, 10 bases at V and 7 bases at J, with 11 bases in the middle. Germline assignment: CDR1 MNHEY and CDR2 SVGAGI. The CDR3 has 11 amino acids.

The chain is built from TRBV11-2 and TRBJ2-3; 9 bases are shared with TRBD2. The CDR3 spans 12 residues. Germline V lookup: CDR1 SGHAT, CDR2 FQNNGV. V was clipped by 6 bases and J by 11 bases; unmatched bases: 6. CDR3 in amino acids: CASSWGTSMQYF. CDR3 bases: TGTGCCAGCAGTTGGGGGACTAGCATGCAGTATTTT.

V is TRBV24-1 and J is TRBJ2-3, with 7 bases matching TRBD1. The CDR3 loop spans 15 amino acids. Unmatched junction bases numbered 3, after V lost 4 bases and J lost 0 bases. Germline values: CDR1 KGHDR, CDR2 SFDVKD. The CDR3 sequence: CATSEPGQSTDTQYF. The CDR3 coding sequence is TGTGCCACCAGTGAGCCGGGACAGAGCACAGATACGCAGTATTTT.

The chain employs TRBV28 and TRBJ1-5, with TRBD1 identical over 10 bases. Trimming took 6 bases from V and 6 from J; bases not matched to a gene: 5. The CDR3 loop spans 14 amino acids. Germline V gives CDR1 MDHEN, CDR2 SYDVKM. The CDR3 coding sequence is TGTGCCAGCAGGGGACAGGGGATAGTTCAGCCCCAGCATTTT. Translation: CASRGQGIVQPQHF.